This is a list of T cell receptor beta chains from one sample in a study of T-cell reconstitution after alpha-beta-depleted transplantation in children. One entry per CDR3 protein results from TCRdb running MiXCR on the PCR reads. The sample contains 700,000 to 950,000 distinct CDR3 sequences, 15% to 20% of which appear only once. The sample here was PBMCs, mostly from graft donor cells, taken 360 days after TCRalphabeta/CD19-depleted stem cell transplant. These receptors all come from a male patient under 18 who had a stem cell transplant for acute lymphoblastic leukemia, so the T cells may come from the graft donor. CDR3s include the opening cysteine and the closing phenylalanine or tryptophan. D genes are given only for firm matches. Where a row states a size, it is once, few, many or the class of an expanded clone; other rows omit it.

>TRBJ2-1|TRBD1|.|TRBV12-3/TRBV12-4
TGTGCCAGCATTATAACCGGGACAGGCTACAATGAGCAGTTCTTC
CASIITGTGYNEQFF
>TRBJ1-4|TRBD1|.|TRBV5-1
TGCGCCAGCAGCCCGCCGACAGGGGGCATCGGGGAAAAACTGTTTTTT
CASSPPTGGIGEKLFF
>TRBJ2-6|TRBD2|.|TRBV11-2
TGTGCCAGCAGCTCCCGAAGGACTAGCGGGATAGGTGGGGCCAACGTCCTGACTTTC
CASSSRRTSGIGGANVLTF
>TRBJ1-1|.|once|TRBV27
TGTGCCAGCAGTGTAAGGGCCCTGAACACTGAAGCTTTCTTT
CASSVRALNTEAFF
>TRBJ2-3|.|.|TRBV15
TGTGCCACCAGCAGAGATCTAGGGACGGGCACAGATACGCAGTATTTT
CATSRDLGTGTDTQYF
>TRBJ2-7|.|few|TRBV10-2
TGCGCCAGCAGTGAGGGGATGATCCCCTGGGGCTACGAGCAGTACTTC
CASSEGMIPWGYEQYF
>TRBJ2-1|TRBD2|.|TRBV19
TGTGCCAGTAGCGGACTAGCGGGAGGTAGCTCTAGCTCCTACAATGAGCAGTTCTTC
CASSGLAGGSSSSYNEQFF
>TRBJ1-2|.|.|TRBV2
TGTGCCAGCCGGGACACGTTTAACTATGGCTACACCTTC
CASRDTFNYGYTF
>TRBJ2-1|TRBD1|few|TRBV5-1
TGCGCCAGCAGCTTCCGACAGGGTGTTGAGTGGAATGAGCAGTTCTTC
CASSFRQGVEWNEQFF
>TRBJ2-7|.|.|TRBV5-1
TGCGCCAGCAGCTTGGCGACCGGGACCAAAAGCTACGAGCAGTACTTC
CASSLATGTKSYEQYF
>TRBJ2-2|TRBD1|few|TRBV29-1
TGCAGCGTCAGGACAGGGAACACCGGGGAGCTGTTTTTT
CSVRTGNTGELFF
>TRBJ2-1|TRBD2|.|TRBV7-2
TGTGCCAGCAGCTTTCCTGGACTAGCGGGAGGCTCGTACAATGAGCAGTTCTTC
CASSFPGLAGGSYNEQFF
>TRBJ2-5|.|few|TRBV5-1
TGCGCCAGGGTTGACTATAGAGCGCAAGAGACCCAGTACTTC
CARVDYRAQETQYF
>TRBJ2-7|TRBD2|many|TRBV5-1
TGCGCCAGCAGCTTGGCCGTTGTCGGGAGGGCCAGTTACGAGCAGTACTTC
CASSLAVVGRASYEQYF
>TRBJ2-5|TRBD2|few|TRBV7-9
TGTGCCAGCAGCTGGGGACGGAGCGGGAGTCCCCAAGAGACCCAGTACTTC
CASSWGRSGSPQETQYF
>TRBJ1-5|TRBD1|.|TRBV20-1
TGCAGTGCTTTGCTGACAGGGATCGATAGCAATCAGCCCCAGCATTTT
CSALLTGIDSNQPQHF
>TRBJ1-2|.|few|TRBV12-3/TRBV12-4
TGTGCCAGCACCCAGGGCGGGGTGGACTATGGCTACACCTTC
CASTQGGVDYGYTF
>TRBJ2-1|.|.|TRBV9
TGTGCCAGCAGCGGCCTTAGCCCCCCCTACAATGAGCAGTTCTTC
CASSGLSPPYNEQFF
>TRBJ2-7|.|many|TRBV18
TGTGCCAGCTCACTTCCCGGGAGCTCCTACGAGCAGTACTTC
CASSLPGSSYEQYF
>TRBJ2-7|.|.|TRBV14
TGTGCCAGCAGCCAAGGGTCAGGATATTACGAGCAGTACTTC
CASSQGSGYYEQYF
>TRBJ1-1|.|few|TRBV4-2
TGTGCCAGCAGCCAAATCCGGGACGGCCCCAAGAACACTGAAGCTTTCTTT
CASSQIRDGPKNTEAFF
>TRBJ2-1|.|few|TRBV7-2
TGTGCCAGCAGCTTACTGAGAGTATCGTTTTCTAATGAGCAGTTCTTC
CASSLLRVSFSNEQFF
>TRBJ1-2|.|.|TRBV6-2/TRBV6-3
TGTGCCAGCATGACAAGATCGGCCGGTTTCGGAGCTAACTATGGCTACACCTTC
CASMTRSAGFGANYGYTF
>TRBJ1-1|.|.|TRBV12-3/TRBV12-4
TGTGCCAGCAGCTCCACACAGGACACTGAAGCTTTCTTT
CASSSTQDTEAFF
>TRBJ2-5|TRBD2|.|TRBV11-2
TGTGCCAGCAGATCGGGACTAGCGGGAGATCTGGCCCAAGAGACCCAGTACTTC
CASRSGLAGDLAQETQYF
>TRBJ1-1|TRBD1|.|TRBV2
TGTGCCAGCCCCCCGGGGGGACAGGGCCCAAAATCCACTGAAGCTTTCTTT
CASPPGGQGPKSTEAFF
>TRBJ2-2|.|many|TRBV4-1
TGCGCCAGCAGCCACTATATCGGGGAGCTGTTTTTT
CASSHYIGELFF
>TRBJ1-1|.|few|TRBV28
TGTGCCAGCACCTCGCCGGTGGTTTGGAGGGGAGCTTTCTTT
CASTSPVVWRGAFF
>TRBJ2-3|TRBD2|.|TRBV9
TGTGCCAGCAGCGTCACCGGGACTAGCGGGACGACAGATACGCAGTATTTT
CASSVTGTSGTTDTQYF
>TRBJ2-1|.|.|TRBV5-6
TGTGCCAGCAGCCGGCCTGCTTCCTACAATGAGCAGTTCTTC
CASSRPASYNEQFF
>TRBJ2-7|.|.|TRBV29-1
TGCAGCGTTTTCGCCCGCGGGACCAACTCCTACGAGCAGTACTTC
CSVFARGTNSYEQYF
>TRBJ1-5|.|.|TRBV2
TGTGCCAGCAGTGGGTTCCGTACGGGGGCGAGGGGTCAGCCCCAGCATTTT
CASSGFRTGARGQPQHF
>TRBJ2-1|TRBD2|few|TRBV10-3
TGTGCCATCAGCGGACCGGGACTAGCGGGAGATGAGCAGTTCTTC
CAISGPGLAGDEQFF
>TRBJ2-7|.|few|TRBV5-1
TGCGCCAGCAGCTCACAGGGTGGAAGCTCCTACGAGCAGTACTTC
CASSSQGGSSYEQYF
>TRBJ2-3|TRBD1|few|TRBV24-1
TGTGCCACCAGTGTCCAGGGACAGCAACCCAATACGCAGTATTTT
CATSVQGQQPNTQYF
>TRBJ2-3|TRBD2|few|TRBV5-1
TGCGCCAGCAGTTATAGCGGGAGCGACACAGATACGCAGTATTTT
CASSYSGSDTDTQYF
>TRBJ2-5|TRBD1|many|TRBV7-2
TGTGCCAGCACCTTACAGGGGGTCCAAGAGACCCAGTACTTC
CASTLQGVQETQYF
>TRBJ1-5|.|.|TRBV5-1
TGCGCCAGCAGCTTGGGACCGGGACTCCCCCAGCCCCAGCATTTT
CASSLGPGLPQPQHF
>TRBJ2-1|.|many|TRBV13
TGTGCCAGCAGACCCCAGGGCAATGAGCAGTTCTTC
CASRPQGNEQFF
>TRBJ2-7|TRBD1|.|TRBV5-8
TGTGCCAGCAGCCATGGTACAGGGGGCCTTAGGGACGAGCAGTACTTC
CASSHGTGGLRDEQYF
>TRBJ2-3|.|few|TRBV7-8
TGTGCCAGCAGCCCCCGACTCTTTCGGGGCAGGGGTTCAAGCACAGATACGCAGTATTTT
CASSPRLFRGRGSSTDTQYF
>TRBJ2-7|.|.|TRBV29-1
TGCAGCGTTGAAGTGCCAAACTACGAGCAGTACTTC
CSVEVPNYEQYF
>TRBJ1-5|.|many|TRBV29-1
TGCAGCGTTGAATTGGGAGGGTTCGGCAATCAGCCCCAGCATTTT
CSVELGGFGNQPQHF
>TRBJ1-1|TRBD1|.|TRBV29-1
TGCAGCGACCAGGGACAGTTGAACACTGAAGCTTTCTTT
CSDQGQLNTEAFF
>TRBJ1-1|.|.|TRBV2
TGTGCCAGCAGGTCCGGAGACATGAACACTGAAGCTTTCTTT
CASRSGDMNTEAFF
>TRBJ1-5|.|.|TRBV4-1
TGCGCCAGCAGCCAAGGGCACACGAATCAGCCCCAGCATTTT
CASSQGHTNQPQHF
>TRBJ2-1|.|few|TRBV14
TGTGCCAGCAGCCAACCATTATCCCTATCCGATGGCTCCTACAATGAGCAGTTCTTC
CASSQPLSLSDGSYNEQFF
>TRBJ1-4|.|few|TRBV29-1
TGCAGCGTCGAGGGGGGATCCAATGAAAAACTGTTTTTT
CSVEGGSNEKLFF